The 21 T cell receptor beta chains below all came from one sample that was sequenced in a study of T cells of healthy individuals. TCRdb redid the calling of the 5' RACE reads with MiXCR, one entry per CDR3 protein. The sample lists 75,000 to 95,000 distinct CDR3 sequences; approximately 4.8% were seen once. These receptor sequences come from a female donor in good health.

This clonotype appeared many times. The rearrangement joins TRBV11-2 to TRBJ2-3; D ambiguous. The CDR3 extends over 12 amino acids. The V gene's germline CDR1 is SGHAT and CDR2 FQNNGV. V lost 2 bases and J lost 4, with 4 bases in between. The CDR3 DNA follows: TGTGCCAGCAGCTTACAGTCAGATACGCAGTATTTT. Protein sequence: CASSLQSDTQYF.

This clonotype was found many times. V gene TRBV6-2 or TRBV6-3 combines with J gene TRBJ1-2; D call uncertain. The V and J ends lost 0 bases and 6 bases respectively, with 11 bases between them. The CDR3 runs 14 residues. Per germline, CDR1 MNHEY and CDR2 SVGEGT. The CDR3 DNA is TGTGCCAGCAGTTACTCCTCTATATCGAATGGCTACACCTTC. Its translation: CASSYSSISNGYTF.

This clonotype was found a few times. The chain has TRBV2 and TRBJ2-7; 7 bases line up with TRBD1. Unmatched junction bases numbered 4, after V lost 4 bases and J lost 1 base. CDR1 and CDR2 from the germline V gene are SNHLY and FYNNEI. This CDR3 has 14 residues. CDR3 residues: CASSAWDSSYEQYF. DNA for the CDR3: TGTGCCAGCAGTGCCTGGGACAGTTCCTACGAGCAGTACTTC.

Only a few counts were recorded for this clonotype. The gene calls are TRBV6-5 and TRBJ1-3; D is unclear. Deletions cut 6 bases from V and 4 bases from J, with 10 bases between. The CDR3 is 13 amino acids. Germline CDR1 MNHEY, CDR2 SVGAGI. CDR3 region: CASSMDRGNTIYF. As DNA, the CDR3 is TGTGCCAGCAGCATGGACCGAGGAAACACCATATATTTT.

This clonotype was detected ten times or more. This rearrangement joins TRBV5-1 to TRBJ2-6; 7 nucleotides align to TRBD1. Germline V gene data show CDR1 as SGHRS and CDR2 as YFSETQ. The V and J ends lost 0 bases and 0 bases, in that order; junction bases with no gene match: 6. CDR3 length equals 18 residues. The CDR3 here is CASSLGGTASSGANVLTF. The CDR3 region has the DNA TGCGCCAGCAGCTTGGGGGGGACAGCCAGCTCTGGGGCCAACGTCCTGACTTTC.

The chain uses TRBV5-6 and TRBJ1-5; D call uncertain. V shed 0 bases and J shed 1 base, with 11 bases lying between them. From germline, CDR1 is SGHDT and CDR2 YYEEEE. CDR3 size: 16 residues. CDR3 in amino acids: CASSLAALGSNQPQHF. The CDR3 bases are TGTGCCAGCAGCTTGGCGGCCCTAGGGAGCAATCAGCCCCAGCATTTT.

V and J are TRBV9 and TRBJ2-3; D uncertain. Germline assignment: CDR1 SGDLS and CDR2 YYNGEE. The CDR3 has 16 amino acids. Trimming removed 0 bases from V and 1 base from J, with 12 bases in between. The CDR3 DNA follows: TGTGCCAGCAGCGTAGATCCGTTCCCCCGCACAGATACGCAGTATTTT. This gives the protein CASSVDPFPRTDTQYF.

This clonotype occurred a few times. The chain is built from TRBV28 and TRBJ2-1, with D perhaps matching TRBD1 or TRBD2 (5 bases each). V lost 5 bases and J 8 bases, leaving 13 bases between the germline ends. The CDR3 sequence is 13 residues long. CDR1 MDHEN and CDR2 SYDVKM come from the germline V gene. The CDR3: CASSTGAGDEQFF. CDR3 nucleotide sequence: TGTGCCAGCAGTACCGGGGCCGGGGATGAGCAGTTCTTC. Looking up the rest from reference TRBV28 and TRBJ2-1 gives the full variable domain: DVKVTQSSRYLVKRTGEKVFLECVQDMDHENMFWYRQDPGLGLRLIYFSYDVKMKEKGDIPEGYSVSREKKERFSLILESASTNQTSMYLCASSTGAGDEQFFGPGTRLTVL.

This clonotype occurred many times. The V gene is TRBV20-1, the J gene TRBJ2-3, with 7 bases lining up with TRBD2. CDR3 length: 14 amino acids. Trimming took 3 bases from V and 4 from J; bases not matched to a gene: 7. CDR1 and CDR2 (germline): DFQATT, SNEGSKA (reference sequence). The CDR3 loop is CSARSLAESDTQYF. Here the CDR3 DNA reads TGCAGTGCTAGGTCTCTAGCGGAGTCAGATACGCAGTATTTT.

The rearrangement joins TRBV4-3 to TRBJ1-5; TRBD1 might be the D (5 bases). The CDR3 totals 16 residues. Germline V lookup: CDR1 LGHNA, CDR2 YSLEER. The V and J ends lost 0 bases and 5 bases respectively, with 14 bases between them. The CDR3 nucleotides read TGCGCCAGCAGCCAAGAGATTACGGCGGGGGATCAGCCCCAGCATTTT. This sequence encodes CASSQEITAGDQPQHF.

This clonotype appeared many times. The chain is built from TRBV2 and TRBJ1-5, with 9 bases aligning to TRBD1. CDR3 size: 14 residues. With 0 bases clipped from V and 9 bases from J, the junction kept 3 bases outside the gene matches. Germline V CDR1 and CDR2: SNHLY, FYNNEI. For the CDR3, the DNA is TGTGCCAGCAGTGAAGCCGGACAGGGGAGGCCCCAGCATTTT. It codes for CASSEAGQGRPQHF.

This clonotype has at least ten counts. This sequence joins TRBV6-1 and TRBJ2-7, with a tentative D call TRBD1 (5 bases). Looked up from germline, CDR1 is MNHNS and CDR2 is SASEGT. The CDR3 contains 15 residues. V lost 6 bases, J lost 7 bases, and 22 bases lay in between. Here the CDR3 reads CASRKDQGLTREQYF. The CDR3 DNA follows: TGTGCCAGCAGAAAAGACCAGGGTCTCACGCGGGAGCAGTACTTC.

This clonotype was seen at least ten times. This sequence joins TRBV4-1 and TRBJ2-4, with 8 positions matching TRBD1. The CDR3 consists of 15 residues. The V gene's germline CDR1 is MGHRA and CDR2 YSYEKL. J gave up 5 bases and V 6 bases, and 9 bases lay outside the gene matches. The CDR3 region has the DNA TGCGCCAGCAGGTCCATACAGGGGGTCGAAAACATTCAGTACTTC. It specifies CASRSIQGVENIQYF.

This clonotype was recorded a few times. V is TRBV11-1 and J is TRBJ1-5; D not resolved. V was cut by 5 bases and J by 4 bases, with 9 bases left in between. Germline values: CDR1 SGHAT, CDR2 FQDESV (reference sequence). This CDR3 has 13 residues. CDR3 in amino acids: CASSQGVNQPQHF. CDR3 in DNA: TGTGCCAGCAGCCAAGGAGTAAATCAGCCCCAGCATTTT.

This clonotype was observed a handful of times. The chain carries TRBV4-1 and TRBJ1-4; D gene ambiguous. This CDR3 spans 18 amino acids. With 0 bases removed from V and 3 bases from J, the gap between germline ends came to 17 bases. Germline values: CDR1 MGHRA, CDR2 YSYEKL. In nucleotides, the CDR3 is TGCGCCAGCAGCCAAGATCGGCCGAGATGGGTTGCTAATGAAAAACTGTTTTTT. Translation gives CASSQDRPRWVANEKLFF.

This clonotype was seen at least ten times. The J gene is TRBJ2-7, the V gene TRBV19; 8 bases are shared with TRBD2. Germline V lookup: CDR1 LNHDA, CDR2 SQIVND (reference sequence). V lost 8 bases, J lost 3 bases, and 6 bases stayed unmatched. The CDR3 loop spans 13 amino acids. CDR3 sequence (DNA): TGTGCCAGTCAAAGCGGGAGTCACTACGAGCAGTACTTC. Amino acids: CASQSGSHYEQYF.

This clonotype occurred many times. The chain combines TRBV10-2 with TRBJ2-3; D not resolved. There are 15 residues in the CDR3. The V end lost 6 bases, the J end lost 0 bases, and 13 bases lay between the germline ends. In germline, CDR1 is WSHSY, CDR2 SAAADI. This CDR3 is CASRATQSSTDTQYF. The CDR3 bases are TGCGCCAGCAGGGCGACGCAGTCCAGCACAGATACGCAGTATTTT.

The CDR3 sequence is CASSFRNLRLDTNEQFF. Here the CDR3 DNA reads TGTGCCAGCAGTTTCCGAAACCTACGACTAGATACCAATGAGCAGTTCTTC. J is TRBJ2-1 and V is TRBV27; the D gene is possibly TRBD2 (6 bases). V dropped 3 bases and J dropped 6 bases, with 21 bases sitting between them. Germline-derived CDR1 and CDR2 are MNHEY and SMNVEV (reference sequence). The length of the CDR3 is 17 residues.

This clonotype has a handful of counts. The genes are TRBV29-1 and TRBJ2-3, with a weak D call TRBD2 (6 bases). Germline values: CDR1 SQVTM, CDR2 ANQGSEA. Deletions cut 3 bases from V and 2 bases from J, with 15 bases between. The CDR3 is 15 amino acids. CDR3 residues: CSVDVSGYTTDTQYF. The CDR3 DNA reads TGCAGCGTTGATGTTAGCGGATATACCACAGATACGCAGTATTTT.

Ten or more counts support this clonotype. The V and J genes are TRBV11-2 and TRBJ2-3, with D unclear. V lost 1 base to trimming and J lost 4 bases, with 15 bases between them. The CDR3 is 16 amino acids. Germline loops: CDR1 SGHAT, CDR2 FQNNGV. The CDR3 protein is CASSLVGPVNSDTQYF. The CDR3 nucleotides read TGTGCCAGCAGCTTAGTCGGACCAGTTAATTCAGATACGCAGTATTTT.

This clonotype was recorded many times. This chain links TRBV18 with TRBJ1-2; no clear D gene. Germline lookup yields CDR1 KGHSH and CDR2 LQKENI. The CDR3 is 15 amino acids. Trimming removed 3 bases from V and 0 bases from J, with 11 bases in between. The DNA for the CDR3 is TGTGCCAGCTCACCCTTCGAGATGGCTAACTATGGCTACACCTTC. Translated: CASSPFEMANYGYTF.